Described below is a single T cell receptor beta chain sequence and its context. The target antigen is unknown. The assay was immunoSEQ multiplex PCR, and TCRdb's table has in-frame clones only and misses some. The data hold approximately 80,000 clones, with about four fifths observed a single time. This CDR3 comprises 15 residues. The germline CDR1 and CDR2 sequences are MNHEY and SMNVEV (reference sequence). Unmatched junction bases numbered 8, after V lost 4 bases and J lost 8 bases. The data were obtained in a study of lymphopenia after photon versus proton radiotherapy. Study-wide findings and caveats: Relative stability marked proton patients; photon patients lost diversity and naive cells. Oligoclonal CD8+ Temra expansion after nadir drove photon patients' diversity drop. In patients who died, overall survival fell as post-nadir TCR diversity dropped more. Only patients who died were analyzed for survival; proton advantage is unproven.

The TCR sequence derives from a man aged 55-75 years with pancreatic cancer. The rearrangement uses TRBV27 and TRBJ2-1, with 10 bases aligning to TRBD2. The sequenced sample was peripheral blood, obtained from a patient treated with proton-based radiotherapy. The CDR3 DNA reads TGTGCCAGCAGTTCCCCTAGCGGGAGTACAGATGAGCAGTTCTTC. This sequence encodes CASSSPSGSTDEQFF.